This T cell receptor beta chain was sequenced during a study of shared clonotypes between healthy human individuals. General study results and limits: It was the non-shared clonotypes that had lower generation probabilities than clonotypes shared by all four donors. Deeper or shallower sequencing was expected to change how clonotypes are shared among donors.

Into CD45RA+ naive and CD45RA-negative memory subsets, the CD4+ cells were split. Worth noting for this clone: Its antigen remains unknown.

The germline CDR1 and CDR2 sequences are GTSNPN and SVGIG (reference sequence). The CDR3 loop spans 11 amino acids. Trimming pared 2 bases from V and 12 bases from J, leaving 13 bases between. Genomic DNA belonging to each subset was distributed in equal measure over several immunoSEQ plates. TCRdb keeps only in-frame clones here, not all; method: immunoSEQ multiplex PCR. There are fewer than 1.6 million clones in the sample; about 98.5% occur only once, and roughly 0.35% lies in the top ten. This receptor was identified in a young man in good health. This chain uses TRBV30 with TRBJ1-2, with D tentatively TRBD1 (6 bases). Sequencing was done on a sample of naive CD4+ T cells sorted from blood. The sample's subset: CD45RA+ positively selected. CDR3 nucleotide sequence: TGTGCCTGGAGTACAGGGCCCGTTCACACCTTC. Amino acid sequence: CAWSTGPVHTF.